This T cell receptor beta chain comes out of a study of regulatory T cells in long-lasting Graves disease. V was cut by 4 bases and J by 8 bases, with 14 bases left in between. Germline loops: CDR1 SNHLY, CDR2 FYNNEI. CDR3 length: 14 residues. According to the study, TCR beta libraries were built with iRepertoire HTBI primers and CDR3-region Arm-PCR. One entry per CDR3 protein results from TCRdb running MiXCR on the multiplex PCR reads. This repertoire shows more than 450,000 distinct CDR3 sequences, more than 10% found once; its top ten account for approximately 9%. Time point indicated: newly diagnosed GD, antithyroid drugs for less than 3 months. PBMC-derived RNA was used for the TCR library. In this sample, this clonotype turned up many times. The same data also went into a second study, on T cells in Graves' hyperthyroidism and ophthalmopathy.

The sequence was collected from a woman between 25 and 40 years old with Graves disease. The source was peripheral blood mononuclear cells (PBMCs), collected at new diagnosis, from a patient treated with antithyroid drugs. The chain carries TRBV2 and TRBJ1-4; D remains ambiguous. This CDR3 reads CASSVFQEPEKLFF. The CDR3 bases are TGTGCCAGCAGTGTGTTTCAGGAACCAGAAAAACTGTTTTTT.